The 14 T cell receptor beta chains below come from one sample, sequenced in a study of post-analysis software for immune sequencing data. Antigens for these TCRs are unknown. Study-level points and caveats: About five TRBV segments, including TRBV5-6, TRBV5-1 and TRBV20-1, were more frequent in patients than controls.

TCR beta cDNA libraries included unique molecular identifiers. TCRdb processed the PCR reads anew with MiXCR; each CDR3 protein has one entry. The sample holds around 400,000 distinct CDR3 sequences; more than 30% are singletons and the top ten take under 9%. The sample was blood. The receptors come from a girl aged 2-15 years with multiple sclerosis.

This clonotype was detected only a few times. V and J are TRBV27 and TRBJ2-7; 8 positions agree with TRBD1. The junction had 8 bases not matched to a gene; V was cut back by 8 bases and J by 2 bases. The CDR3 is 14 residues long. Germline V lookup: CDR1 MNHEY, CDR2 SMNVEV (reference sequence). CDR3 loop: CASAQGAAAYEQYF. CDR3 sequence (DNA): TGTGCCAGCGCCCAGGGGGCCGCAGCCTACGAGCAGTACTTC.

V gene TRBV28 combines with J gene TRBJ2-4, with D tentatively TRBD2 (5 bases). This CDR3 has 14 residues. The germline gives CDR1 MDHEN, CDR2 SYDVKM. V dropped 3 bases and J dropped 2 bases, with 8 bases sitting between them. Here the CDR3 DNA reads TGTGCCAGCAGTTTCCGGGAAACCAAAAACATTCAGTACTTC. Protein sequence: CASSFRETKNIQYF.

The chain carries TRBV29-1 and TRBJ2-1; D gene ambiguous. Trimming pared 5 bases from V and 3 bases from J, leaving 5 bases between. The CDR3 loop spans 11 amino acids. CDR1 is SQVTM and CDR2 is ANQGSEA in the germline V gene. CDR3 amino acids: CSVLFYNEQFF. In DNA form, the CDR3 reads TGCAGCGTTCTGTTCTACAATGAGCAGTTCTTC.

The chain employs TRBV4-2 and TRBJ2-7, with D possibly TRBD1 on 6 matching bases. This CDR3 has 15 residues. CDR1 LGHNA and CDR2 YNFKEQ come from the germline V gene. The V and J ends lost 0 bases and 1 base respectively, with 10 bases between them. CDR3 nucleotide sequence: TGTGCCAGCAGCCAAGACCGCGACAGGTCCTACGAGCAGTACTTC. Residues: CASSQDRDRSYEQYF.

The J gene is TRBJ1-4, the V gene TRBV7-9; no reliable D call. Deletions cut 6 bases from V and 0 bases from J, with 8 bases between. The CDR3 runs 14 residues. Looked up from germline, CDR1 is SEHNR and CDR2 is FQNEAQ (reference sequence). The CDR3 is CASRAVPTNEKLFF. The CDR3 DNA is TGTGCCAGCAGGGCGGTACCAACTAATGAAAAACTGTTTTTT.

This sequence joins TRBV11-2 and TRBJ2-1, with D maybe TRBD2 (6 bases). Trimming took off 5 bases at V and 0 bases at J, with 8 bases between the two ends. CDR1 and CDR2 from the germline V gene are SGHAT and FQNNGV. The CDR3 covers 14 residues. CDR3 sequence: CASSRGSSYNEQFF. CDR3 DNA sequence: TGTGCCAGCAGCCGGGGGAGCTCCTACAATGAGCAGTTCTTC.

A few counts support this clonotype. This chain uses TRBV5-1 with TRBJ1-1; D is possibly TRBD1 (5 bases). Trimming cost V 7 bases and J 5 bases, with 21 bases left between them. There are 15 residues in the CDR3. The germline CDR1 and CDR2 sequences are SGHRS and YFSETQ. This CDR3 is CASGGALAAGTEAFF. The CDR3 region has the DNA TGCGCCAGCGGCGGGGCGTTGGCCGCGGGGACTGAAGCTTTCTTT. The full variable domain, in which reference TRBV5-1 and TRBJ1-1 provide the parts outside the CDR3, is KAGVTQTPRYLIKTRGQQVTLSCSPISGHRSVSWYQQTPGQGLQFLFEYFSETQRNKGNFPGRFSGRQFSNSRSEMNVSTLELGDSALYLCASGGALAAGTEAFFGQGTRLTVV.

This clonotype was seen a handful of times. V usage is TRBV24-1 and J usage is TRBJ2-3; no reliable D call. Germline V gene sequence: CDR1 KGHDR, CDR2 SFDVKD. The CDR3 runs 12 residues. The ends were cut back, 4 bases at V and 6 bases at J, with 7 bases in the middle. This chain's CDR3 is CATSETGDTQYF. CDR3 DNA sequence: TGTGCCACCAGTGAAACCGGCGATACGCAGTATTTT.

This chain uses TRBV7-2 with TRBJ2-3; 11 bases map to TRBD1. This CDR3 spans 15 amino acids. The V gene end was trimmed by 8 bases and the J gene end by 4 bases; junction bases not matched to a gene: 8. Germline lookup yields CDR1 SGHTA and CDR2 FQGNSA. The CDR3 here is CASGWGTGGSDTQYF. CDR3 nucleotide sequence: TGTGCCAGCGGCTGGGGGACAGGGGGTTCAGATACGCAGTATTTT.

In the case of this clonotype: At one of its ends the junction is not consistent with the germline gene, which may arise from a read error. The rearrangement joins TRBV4-2 to TRBJ2-1; D might be TRBD1 or TRBD2, each matching 5 bases. This CDR3 is built from 17 residues. CDR1 and CDR2 (germline): LGHNA, YNFKEQ. CDR3 loop: CTSSQVPGPSSYNEQFF. The CDR3 nucleotides are TGTACCAGCAGCCAAGTTCCGGGACCCAGCTCCTACAATGAGCAGTTCTTC.

This clonotype has more than one count but fewer than ten. The rearrangement links TRBV7-2 to TRBJ2-7; possibly TRBD2 for D (6 bases). The CDR3 has 14 residues. Germline V lookup: CDR1 SGHTA, CDR2 FQGNSA. V gave up 8 bases and J gave up 3 bases, with 17 bases separating them. CDR3 in DNA: TGTGCCAGCCGAGAAGGAGGGAGCTTCTACGAGCAGTACTTC. It yields the protein CASREGGSFYEQYF.

A word on this clonotype: Mismatch with germline at one junction end may stem from a read error. V gene TRBV20-1 combines with J gene TRBJ1-2; 10 bases align to TRBD1. CDR1 and CDR2 from the germline V gene are DFQATT and SNEGSKA (reference sequence). The CDR3 covers 12 residues. The CDR3 region has the DNA TGCAGGGCTAGGGGGACAGGGGACGGCTACACCTTC. It encodes CRARGTGDGYTF.

The genes are TRBV6-1 and TRBJ1-5; unclear D gene. The CDR3 length is 16 residues. V was shortened by 5 bases and J by 1 base, with 15 bases between the two germline ends. Germline V lookup: CDR1 MNHNS, CDR2 SASEGT. The CDR3 sequence: CASSLGSQLSNQPQHF. CDR3 coding DNA: TGTGCCAGCAGTCTGGGGTCTCAGCTAAGCAATCAGCCCCAGCATTTT.

This clonotype appeared a few times. The chain combines TRBV7-2 with TRBJ2-7; 11 nucleotides match TRBD1. The junction had 1 base not matched to a gene; V was cut back by 0 bases and J by 6 bases. The length of the CDR3 is 14 residues. Germline CDR1 reads SGHTA; CDR2 reads FQGNSA. The DNA of the CDR3 is TGTGCCAGCAGCTTAGCGGGGACAGGGGGCGAGCAGTACTTC. Protein: CASSLAGTGGEQYF.